These T cell receptor beta chains were read from a single sample in a study of T cell repertoires in cytomegalovirus infection. TCRdb recomputed calls from the reads with MiXCR, one row per CDR3 protein. The sample yields some 300,000 distinct CDR3 sequences, about 8.8% seen once. Sequenced sample: PBMCs. The receptors were sampled from a human donor in good health (CMV status not recorded). Some clones in this sample may be carry-over from other donors' samples. The CDR3 runs from the conserved cysteine through the conserved F or W. A D gene is named only where the DNA matches it firmly. Clone size is given for some rows only: seen once, a few or many times, or a class if the clone is expanded.

v_gene	abundance	d_gene	j_gene	CDR3aa	CDR3nt
TRBV7-2	many	TRBD2	TRBJ2-3	CASSWTSGGAPDTQYF	TGTGCCAGCAGCTGGACTAGCGGGGGGGCTCCAGATACGCAGTATTTT
TRBV12-3/TRBV12-4	many	-	TRBJ1-6	CASSVGHSSTPLHF	TGTGCCAGCAGTGTGGGACACTCCTCGACACCCCTCCACTTT
TRBV12-5	many	-	TRBJ2-7	CASGLLYTGSYEQYF	TGTGCTAGTGGTTTGCTTTACACGGGTAGTTACGAGCAGTACTTC
TRBV29-1	few	TRBD1	TRBJ1-1	CSVCKGANTEAFF	TGCAGCGTTTGCAAGGGGGCGAACACTGAAGCTTTCTTT
TRBV10-3	many	-	TRBJ2-7	CAISEGVGVPYEQYF	TGTGCCATCAGTGAAGGCGTAGGGGTCCCCTACGAGCAGTACTTC
TRBV20-1	few	-	TRBJ2-5	CSAHRLQGEETQYF	TGCAGTGCTCACCGCCTGCAGGGTGAAGAGACCCAGTACTTC
TRBV6-1	-	TRBD2	TRBJ2-1	CASRPGGGGPGEQFF	TGTGCCAGCAGGCCGGGGGGGGGGGGGCCCGGTGAGCAGTTCTTC
TRBV6-6	many	TRBD1	TRBJ2-5	CASSLAGGISGETQYF	TGTGCCAGCAGTCTTGCAGGGGGCATCTCCGGGGAGACCCAGTACTTC
TRBV7-3	many	TRBD1	TRBJ2-1	CASSPPAGGRSVANEQFF	TGTGCCAGCAGCCCGCCGGCAGGGGGCAGGTCCGTAGCAAATGAGCAGTTCTTC
TRBV7-3	many	-	TRBJ2-1	CASSLAGAFYNEQFF	TGTGCCAGCAGCTTAGCGGGGGCTTTCTACAATGAGCAGTTCTTC
TRBV4-1	-	-	TRBJ2-2	CASSQDRLSAVGTGELFF	TGCGCCAGCAGCCAAGATCGGTTGAGTGCAGTAGGCACCGGGGAGCTGTTTTTT
TRBV23-1	many	-	TRBJ2-3	CASTQGGQHTDTQYF	TGCGCCAGCACCCAGGGGGGACAGCACACAGATACGCAGTATTTT
TRBV29-1	-	-	TRBJ2-5	CSVQYRGGETQYF	TGCAGCGTTCAGTACAGGGGAGGGGAGACCCAGTACTTC
TRBV14	many	-	TRBJ1-4	CASSHRMGGANEKLFF	TGTGCCAGCAGCCACCGAATGGGAGGGGCCAATGAAAAACTGTTTTTT
TRBV5-4	-	-	TRBJ1-2	CASSLVKSNYGYTF	TGTGCCAGCAGCTTGGTAAAGTCTAACTATGGCTACACCTTC
TRBV3-1	many	-	TRBJ1-2	CASSQAQAPTYGYTF	TGTGCCAGCAGCCAAGCACAGGCCCCTACCTATGGCTACACCTTC
TRBV19	many	-	TRBJ1-2	CAISDIDKYGYTF	TGTGCCATTTCAGACATCGATAAGTATGGCTACACCTTC
TRBV11-1	many	-	TRBJ2-4	CASSLDGAQAKNIQYF	TGTGCCAGCAGCTTAGACGGGGCGCAAGCCAAAAACATTCAGTACTTC
TRBV6-2/TRBV6-3	many	TRBD1	TRBJ2-4	CASKGARTKNIQYF	TGTGCCAGCAAGGGGGCGCGGACCAAAAACATTCAGTACTTC
TRBV18	few	-	TRBJ1-1	CASSPRSMEGTEAFF	TGTGCCAGCTCACCACGGAGTATGGAAGGGACTGAAGCTTTCTTT
TRBV7-6	many	-	TRBJ1-3	CASSADGGSGNTIYF	TGTGCCAGCAGCGCAGACGGAGGCTCTGGAAACACCATATATTTT
TRBV20-1	-	-	TRBJ1-2	CSARWGGRENGYTF	TGCAGTGCTAGGTGGGGGGGCAGGGAAAATGGCTACACCTTC
TRBV29-1	-	-	TRBJ2-2	CSVETGYGGELFF	TGCAGCGTTGAGACTGGATATGGCGGGGAGCTGTTTTTT
TRBV5-1	many	-	TRBJ1-1	CASSSSVGGDTEAFF	TGCGCCAGCAGCTCCTCTGTCGGGGGGGACACTGAAGCTTTCTTT